This entry lists 18 T cell receptor beta chains sequenced from one sample in a study of B cell selection in AIRE deficiency. Sorted regulatory T cells were CD4-positive, CD25-high and CD127-low or negative. Clones were sequenced by immunoSEQ multiplex PCR, and TCRdb holds only the in-frame ones, with some missing. The repertoire holds 20,000 to 30,000 clones, with roughly 90% as singletons. The sample was CD4+CD25+ Tregs sorted from PBMCs. These receptors all stem from a human donor in good health.

The chain uses TRBV30 and TRBJ1-1; D is perhaps TRBD1 (5 bases). The germline V and J ends were trimmed by 3 bases and 0 bases, with 14 bases remaining between them. The length of the CDR3 is 15 residues. CDR1 is GTSNPN, CDR2 SVGIG, per germline (reference sequence). The CDR3 loop reads CAWRVTGGLNTEAFF. The CDR3 bases are TGTGCCTGGAGAGTAACGGGGGGACTGAACACTGAAGCTTTCTTT.

The chain employs TRBV29-1 and TRBJ1-5, with 12 nucleotides matching TRBD1. The V and J ends lost 6 bases and 0 bases, in that order; junction bases with no gene match: 3. CDR3 size: 15 residues. Germline lookup yields CDR1 SQVTM and CDR2 ANQGSEA. The CDR3 DNA reads as TGCAGCGTCGGGACAGGGGGCTCTAGCAATCAGCCCCAGCATTTT. This sequence encodes CSVGTGGSSNQPQHF.

The chain recombines TRBV28 with TRBJ2-5; 7 bases line up with TRBD1. This CDR3 region has 14 residues. After removal of 7 bases from V and 2 bases from J, the junction contained 7 bases not matched to a gene. Germline CDR1 reads MDHEN; CDR2 reads SYDVKM. Written as DNA, the CDR3 is TGTGCCAGCAATGAAGTGGGACAGCAAGAGACCCAGTACTTC. The encoded protein is CASNEVGQQETQYF.

The chain carries TRBV7-9 and TRBJ1-5; D gene unclear. The CDR3 is 15 amino acids. V was cut by 0 bases and J by 2 bases, with 8 bases left in between. Germline assignment: CDR1 SEHNR and CDR2 FQNEAQ (reference sequence). CDR3 in amino acids: CASSLAQDRNQPQHF. The CDR3 DNA reads as TGTGCCAGCAGCTTAGCGCAGGACCGCAATCAGCCCCAGCATTTT.

The chain carries TRBV15 and TRBJ2-2; D is undetermined. The CDR3 loop spans 12 amino acids. V lost 1 base and J lost 9, with 6 bases in between. Germline V gene data show CDR1 as LNHNV and CDR2 as YYDKDF (reference sequence). For the CDR3, the DNA is TGTGCCACCAGCAGAGCTCCCCGGGAGCTGTTTTTT. This translates into CATSRAPRELFF. Complete variable domain (other parts from reference TRBV15 and TRBJ2-2): DAMVIQNPRYQVTQFGKPVTLSCSQTLNHNVMYWYQQKSSQAPKLLFHYYDKDFNNEADTPDNFQSRRPNTSFCFLDIRSPGLGDTAMYLCATSRAPRELFFGEGSRLTVL.

This sequence joins TRBV19 and TRBJ2-1; D might be TRBD2 (6 bases). The V end was cut by 0 bases, the J end by 0 bases, with 6 bases between. The length of the CDR3 is 15 residues. Per the germline V gene, CDR1 is LNHDA and CDR2 is SQIVND (reference sequence). CDR3 protein: CASSIEGGSYNEQFF. The DNA of the CDR3 is TGTGCCAGTAGTATAGAGGGGGGCTCCTACAATGAGCAGTTCTTC.

This rearrangement joins TRBV7-6 to TRBJ2-1; D remains unclear. The germline CDR1 and CDR2 sequences are SGHVS and FNYEAQ. Trimming took off 1 base at V and 0 bases at J, with 7 bases between the two ends. This CDR3 region has 15 residues. Here the CDR3 DNA reads TGTGCCAGCAGCTTAGAAGGAAGCTCCTACAATGAGCAGTTCTTC. It yields the protein CASSLEGSSYNEQFF.

This chain connects TRBV27 to TRBJ2-7; 11 bases are a match to TRBD1. V shed 5 bases and J 1 base; nucleotides not matched to a gene: 1. CDR3 size: 14 residues. Germline assignment: CDR1 MNHEY and CDR2 SMNVEV (reference sequence). CDR3 bases: TGTGCCAGCAGTGGACAGGGGGCATCCTACGAGCAGTACTTC. It specifies CASSGQGASYEQYF.

This clone was recorded a few times. The chain's CDR3 is CASSLKGRGGNIQYF. DNA for the CDR3: TGTGCCAGCAGCTTGAAGGGCAGGGGAGGAAACATTCAGTACTTC. The chain carries TRBV5-8 and TRBJ2-4; TRBD1 or TRBD2 may be the D gene (6 bases each). From germline, CDR1 is SGHTS and CDR2 YDEGEE. V was cut by 1 base and J by 6 bases, with 14 bases left in between. This CDR3 is 15 amino acids long.

The chain has TRBV5-6 and TRBJ1-2; no clear D gene. The CDR3 has 13 residues. In germline, CDR1 is SGHDT, CDR2 YYEEEE. Deletions cut 0 bases from V and 8 bases from J, with 11 bases between. CDR3 residues: CASSLAWEQGYTF. In nucleotides, the CDR3 is TGTGCCAGCAGCTTGGCCTGGGAGCAAGGCTACACCTTC.

The chain has TRBV19 and TRBJ2-1; no definite D call. Germline CDR1 LNHDA, CDR2 SQIVND (reference sequence). The CDR3 totals 14 residues. With 6 bases removed from V and 2 bases from J, the gap between germline ends came to 11 bases. The CDR3 is CASRSLGPYNEQFF. For the CDR3, the DNA is TGTGCCAGTAGATCCCTCGGGCCCTACAATGAGCAGTTCTTC.

The CDR3 sequence: CASSSGLADNNEQFF. CDR3 nucleotide sequence: TGTGCCAGCAGCTCGGGACTAGCGGATAACAATGAGCAGTTCTTC. The chain uses TRBV6-5 and TRBJ2-1; 11 positions match TRBD2. Germline loops: CDR1 MNHEY, CDR2 SVGAGI. CDR3 length equals 15 residues. The V and J ends lost 6 bases and 5 bases, in that order; junction bases with no gene match: 6.

V usage is TRBV6-5 and J usage is TRBJ2-2; perhaps D is TRBD1 or TRBD2 (5 bases each). The CDR3 extends over 15 amino acids. The V gene's germline CDR1 is MNHEY and CDR2 SVGAGI. V was shortened by 3 bases and J by 4 bases, with 12 bases between the two germline ends. This chain's CDR3 is CASSYRGAGTGELFF. Written as DNA, the CDR3 is TGTGCCAGCAGTTATCGAGGGGCGGGCACCGGGGAGCTGTTTTTT.

The chain has TRBV20-1 and TRBJ2-7; D is undetermined. The CDR3 has 11 residues. Germline V CDR1 and CDR2: DFQATT, SNEGSKA (reference sequence). The V and J ends lost 2 bases and 3 bases respectively, with 5 bases between them. Here the CDR3 reads CSARPIYEQYF. The CDR3 nucleotides are TGCAGTGCTAGACCGATCTACGAGCAGTACTTC.

The rearrangement links TRBV7-9 to TRBJ2-4; perhaps D is TRBD1 or TRBD2 (5 bases each). Germline V gene data show CDR1 as SEHNR and CDR2 as FQNEAQ (reference sequence). V was trimmed by 1 base and J by 2 bases, leaving 9 bases between them. The CDR3 loop spans 15 amino acids. The CDR3 DNA reads as TGTGCCAGCAGCTTAGGAGGGGCATCCAAAAACATTCAGTACTTC. It specifies CASSLGGASKNIQYF. The full variable domain, with the rest looked up from reference TRBV7-9 and TRBJ2-4, is DTGVSQNPRHKITKRGQNVTFRCDPISEHNRLYWYRQTLGQGPEFLTYFQNEAQLEKSRLLSDRFSAERPKGSFSTLEIQRTEQGDSAMYLCASSLGGASKNIQYFGAGTRLSVL.

The V gene is TRBV2, the J gene TRBJ1-5, with D perhaps matching TRBD1 (6 bases). V lost 6 bases, J lost 0 bases, and 12 bases lay in between. Germline CDR1 is SNHLY and CDR2 is FYNNEI. This CDR3 region has 15 residues. The CDR3 region has the DNA TGTGCCAGCAGGAGGACAGATTATAGCAATCAGCCCCAGCATTTT. This sequence encodes CASRRTDYSNQPQHF. The whole variable domain, filled in from reference TRBV2 and TRBJ1-5, reads EPEVTQTPSHQVTQMGQEVILRCVPISNHLYFYWYRQILGQKVEFLVSFYNNEISEKSEIFDDQFSVERPDGSNFTLKIRSTKLEDSAMYFCASRRTDYSNQPQHFGDGTRLSIL.

The chain combines TRBV15 with TRBJ2-5; D perhaps matches TRBD1 (5 bases). CDR3 length equals 16 residues. V was clipped by 0 bases and J by 1 base, with 12 bases between them. Per the germline V gene, CDR1 is LNHNV and CDR2 is YYDKDF (reference sequence). This chain's CDR3 is CATSRDARQTQETQYF. The CDR3 DNA sequence: TGTGCCACCAGCAGAGATGCCCGACAGACCCAAGAGACCCAGTACTTC.

CDR3 bases: TGTGCCAGCAGCTTAACGACCCGGGGGACCCAGTACTTC. Translated: CASSLTTRGTQYF. V and J are TRBV7-7 and TRBJ2-5, with D possibly being TRBD2 (5 bases). The germline V and J ends were trimmed by 2 bases and 7 bases, with 11 bases remaining between them. Germline-derived CDR1 and CDR2 are SSHAT and FNYEAQ (reference sequence). The CDR3 length is 13 residues.